The 16 T cell receptor beta chains reported below all come from one sample, sequenced in a study of blood T cell repertoires in COVID-19. The table came from immunoSEQ multiplex PCR; TCRdb's copy has only in-frame clones and leaves some out. The sample has approximately 450,000 clones; around 89% are singletons. Source material: peripheral blood. The receptors originated from a woman in her twenties or thirties with acute or convalescent COVID-19.

This sequence joins TRBV5-1 and TRBJ1-1; D is unclear. The CDR3 consists of 13 residues. Germline V gene lookup returns CDR1 SGHRS and CDR2 YFSETQ. Between the trimmed V and J ends, which lost 2 bases and 7 bases, there was a span of 12 bases. The DNA of the CDR3 is TGCGCCAGCAGCTTCCGAAGCCAGGTTGAAGCTTTCTTT. Translation: CASSFRSQVEAFF.

The CDR3 sequence: CASSEKGYRARYYGYTF. The CDR3 DNA reads as TGCGCCAGCAGCGAAAAGGGATACAGGGCTCGCTACTATGGCTACACCTTC. The rearrangement links TRBV10-2 to TRBJ1-2, with D maybe TRBD1 (6 bases). V dropped 6 bases and J dropped 3 bases, with 23 bases sitting between them. The CDR3 covers 17 residues. Germline V gene data show CDR1 as WSHSY and CDR2 as SAAADI.

The CDR3: CASSVGPGGTYEQYF. DNA for the CDR3: TGTGCCAGCAGCGTGGGCCCCGGGGGAACCTACGAGCAGTACTTC. This chain connects TRBV9 to TRBJ2-7; perhaps TRBD2 as D (6 bases). The CDR3 runs to 15 residues. Germline V gene data show CDR1 as SGDLS and CDR2 as YYNGEE. V lost 2 bases and J lost 2, with 14 bases in between.

The chain uses TRBV5-1 and TRBJ1-3, with D possibly being TRBD1 (6 bases). The CDR3 is 16 residues long. CDR1 SGHRS and CDR2 YFSETQ come from the germline V gene. Trimming took off 0 bases at V and 3 bases at J, with 13 bases between the two ends. The DNA of the CDR3 is TGCGCCAGCAGCTTGGGGGCACAGGGCGGTGGAAACACCATATATTTT. Translating gives CASSLGAQGGGNTIYF.

V gene TRBV20-1 combines with J gene TRBJ2-4; D is perhaps TRBD2 (5 bases). V was shortened by 7 bases and J by 8 bases, with 12 bases between the two germline ends. Germline values: CDR1 DFQATT, CDR2 SNEGSKA (reference sequence). The CDR3 contains 11 residues. CDR3 region: CSGASTDIQYF. The CDR3 bases are TGCAGTGGGGCTAGCACGGACATTCAGTACTTC.

This clone was seen a single time. The CDR3 loop is CASGGDGTAHQPQHF. The CDR3 bases are TGTGCCAGCGGGGGAGATGGGACAGCACATCAGCCCCAGCATTTT. V is TRBV27 and J is TRBJ1-5; TRBD1 aligns across 7 bases. J lost 5 bases, V lost 8 bases, and 12 bases had no gene match. This CDR3 is 15 amino acids long. Germline CDR1 reads MNHEY; CDR2 reads SMNVEV (reference sequence).

J is TRBJ2-7 and V is TRBV2; 8 bases are shared with TRBD1. The length of the CDR3 is 15 residues. With 10 bases clipped from V and 3 bases from J, the junction kept 14 bases outside the gene matches. Germline V gene data show CDR1 as SNHLY and CDR2 as FYNNEI. The CDR3 DNA reads TGTGCCATCCACCGACCGGGACAGGAGAGCTACGAGCAGTACTTC. Translated, it gives CAIHRPGQESYEQYF.

The chain recombines TRBV3-1 (or the pseudogene TRBV3-2) with TRBJ1-2, with D perhaps matching TRBD1 (5 bases). CDR1 is LGHDT, CDR2 YNNKEL, per germline (reference sequence). Trimming took off 8 bases at V and 4 bases at J, with 17 bases between the two ends. CDR3 length: 14 residues. CDR3 nucleotides: TGTGCCAGCGCCCCGGGGGGATCTATCTATGGCTACACCTTC. Protein: CASAPGGSIYGYTF.

J is TRBJ1-1 and V is TRBV18; no clear D gene. CDR1 is KGHSH, CDR2 LQKENI, per germline. V gave up 0 bases and J gave up 1 base, with 9 bases separating them. CDR3 length: 15 residues. CDR3 loop: CASSPPQAQNTEAFF. DNA of the CDR3: TGTGCCAGCTCACCACCCCAGGCACAGAACACTGAAGCTTTCTTT.

The V call is TRBV19, the J call TRBJ1-1; the D is unclear. This CDR3 spans 16 amino acids. Germline loops: CDR1 LNHDA, CDR2 SQIVND (reference sequence). Trimming shortened V by 1 base and J by 8 bases, and 20 bases separated the two germline ends. The CDR3 sequence is CASSIGPLETGAEAFF. For the CDR3, the DNA is TGTGCCAGTAGTATAGGGCCCCTGGAGACGGGAGCGGAAGCTTTCTTT.

This sequence joins TRBV20-1 and TRBJ1-2; possibly TRBD1 for D (6 bases). V lost 6 bases and J lost 10, with 15 bases in between. The CDR3 totals 11 residues. Germline values: CDR1 DFQATT, CDR2 SNEGSKA (reference sequence). CDR3 sequence: CSAEEDRLYTF. The CDR3 nucleotides read TGCAGTGCAGAAGAGGACAGACTCTACACCTTC.

This chain joins TRBV5-4 and TRBJ2-3, with D maybe TRBD2 (6 bases). The CDR3 runs 14 residues. Trimming took 2 bases from V and 0 from J, leaving 7 bases between them. Per germline, CDR1 SGHNT and CDR2 YYREEE (reference sequence). This CDR3 is CASSFRGSTDTQYF. The CDR3 DNA is TGTGCCAGCAGCTTCCGGGGGAGCACAGATACGCAGTATTTT.

This chain links TRBV18 with TRBJ1-2, with D possibly being TRBD1 (6 bases). The CDR3 covers 13 residues. Trimming removed 2 bases from V and 5 bases from J, with 9 bases in between. Germline values: CDR1 KGHSH, CDR2 LQKENI. The DNA for the CDR3 is TGTGCCAGCTCACCAGGGACACTATATGGCTACACCTTC. This translates into CASSPGTLYGYTF.

The chain carries TRBV24-1 and TRBJ2-3; 10 positions agree with TRBD2. Germline CDR1 reads KGHDR; CDR2 reads SFDVKD. CDR3 length: 16 residues. With 4 bases clipped from V and 3 bases from J, the junction kept 6 bases outside the gene matches. The CDR3 DNA reads TGTGCCACCAGTGAGGTTAGCGGGGGGACGACAGATACGCAGTATTTT. The encoded protein is CATSEVSGGTTDTQYF.

The chain uses TRBV19 and TRBJ2-3; D not resolved. Germline assignment: CDR1 LNHDA and CDR2 SQIVND (reference sequence). CDR3 length equals 11 residues. The germline V and J ends were trimmed by 7 bases and 2 bases, with 4 bases remaining between them. CDR3: CASTLTDTQYF. CDR3 nucleotides: TGTGCCAGTACCCTCACAGATACGCAGTATTTT. Supplemented by reference TRBV19 and TRBJ2-3, the full variable domain reads DGGITQSPKYLFRKEGQNVTLSCEQNLNHDAMYWYRQDPGQGLRLIYYSQIVNDFQKGDIAEGYSVSREKKESFPLTVTSAQKNPTAFYLCASTLTDTQYFGPGTRLTVL.

The rearrangement uses TRBV5-1 and TRBJ1-1, with 9 nucleotides matching TRBD1. Germline CDR1 is SGHRS and CDR2 is YFSETQ. This CDR3 is built from 15 residues. The trim removed 5 bases at V and 4 bases at J, leaving 9 bases unmatched. The CDR3 here is CASRTGTGRFTEAFF. DNA of the CDR3: TGCGCCAGCAGAACCGGGACAGGGCGTTTCACTGAAGCTTTCTTT.